The text below deals with one T cell receptor (beta chain). V lost 3 bases, J lost 1 base, and 4 bases stayed unmatched. The CDR3 totals 15 residues. Germline V gene data show CDR1 as KGHSH and CDR2 as LQKENI. Amplification used 60 Vbeta primers and 13 Jbeta primers. Only in-frame clones appear in the TCRdb table, and some are missing; sequencing was by immunoSEQ multiplex PCR. The data hold over 150,000 clones, with 70% to 90% observed a single time. This entry is derived from a study of cytomegalovirus exposure and HLA in healthy donors. Study in general: The Caucasian-associated ancestry cluster contained around four fifths of the approximately 430 genotyped donors.

This chain uses TRBV18 with TRBJ1-1; 8 bases line up with TRBD1. The sequencing sample was made of PBMCs. This TCR came from a middle-aged woman in good health and CMV-seropositive. In nucleotides, the CDR3 is TGTGCCAGCTCACCGACGGACAGGGCGAACACTGAAGCTTTCTTT. Protein product: CASSPTDRANTEAFF.